This TCR beta chain was found in a study of blood T cells in healthy people across ages. Sample-barcoded 5' priming and a J-beta primer mix drove a second PCR of roughly 6 to 12 cycles. Via MiXCR, TCRdb re-called the 5' RACE reads, giving one row per CDR3 protein. Among approximately 1.5 million distinct CDR3 sequences listed, 40% to 45% were seen once. Whole-study findings and limits: TCR beta diversity per million T cells fell roughly linearly with age. Unsorted PBMCs prevented conclusive naive versus antigen-experienced comparison.

On this clonotype: Its antigen is unidentified.

V lost 2 bases, J lost 3 bases, and 9 bases lay in between. The CDR3 is 14 amino acids. Germline loops: CDR1 MNHNY, CDR2 SVGAGI (reference sequence). Donors each provided around 10 milliliters of peripheral blood. Sequenced material: blood. This chain uses TRBV6-6 with TRBJ2-3; D unclear. The sequence was obtained from a young woman in good health. The CDR3 sequence: CASSYEVVTDTQYF. The CDR3 coding sequence is TGTGCCAGCAGTTACGAGGTAGTAACAGATACGCAGTATTTT.